This is a list of T cell receptor beta chains from one sample in a study of CD8+ T cells in alopecia areata. The method was immunoSEQ multiplex PCR; TCRdb's version includes in-frame clones alone and lacks a portion of them. The profile shows about 150,000 clones, under 60% of them singletons. The sample here was CD4+ T cells sorted from blood, taken at week 0. The receptors originated from a human donor with alopecia areata. Each CDR3 is given with its conserved first and last residue. Fields, in order: J gene, V gene, CDR3 length, CDR3 protein.

>TRBJ1-2|TRBV7-2|14
CASSLTRVSYGYTF
>TRBJ2-3|TRBV13|16
CASSSGLAGLADTQYF
>TRBJ2-3|TRBV7-2|15
CASSLVQGSTDTQYF
>TRBJ2-3|TRBV6-5|14
CASSLGPITDTQYF
>TRBJ1-5|TRBV7-2|15
CASSLHGQGGQPQHF
>TRBJ2-3|TRBV7-2|16
CASSSPTTPSTDTQYF
>TRBJ2-5|TRBV5-1|15
CASSLTPGERETQYF
>TRBJ1-4|TRBV29-1|13
CSVSTGASEKLFF
>TRBJ2-1|TRBV7-9|15
CASSLALGSSNEQFF
>TRBJ2-5|TRBV30|13
CAWSGQRQETQYF
>TRBJ1-6|TRBV30|12
CAWTDYNSPLHF
>TRBJ2-3|TRBV7-2|16
CASSLGFGGPSDTQYF
>TRBJ2-1|TRBV29-1|13
CSVRGTSWNEQFF
>TRBJ2-7|TRBV30|11
CAWKSEYEQYF
>TRBJ2-7|TRBV25-1|15
CASSETGGNSYEQYF
>TRBJ2-7|TRBV19|13
CARIGTEVYEQYF
>TRBJ1-6|TRBV30|12
CAWGIDNSPLHF
>TRBJ1-1|TRBV29-1|14
CSVAGQYMNTEAFF
>TRBJ2-7|TRBV5-1|13
CASSSLTGYEQYF
>TRBJ2-1|TRBV4-3|15
CASSQDPVPDSQQFF
>TRBJ1-2|TRBV10-3|14
CAISESGQGHGYTF
>TRBJ2-6|TRBV5-1|15
CASSIGTTGANVLTF
>TRBJ1-1|TRBV18|15
CASSRGQVGNTEAFF
>TRBJ1-2|TRBV6-5|13
CASSPDRDYGYTF
>TRBJ2-5|TRBV29-1|15
CSVSGLAGGQETQYF
>TRBJ2-4|TRBV19|19
CASAPGQIALRSSKNIQYF